This TCR beta chain emerged from a study of blood T cell repertoires in COVID-19. Study information: The origin of the acute and convalescent COVID-19 samples was the United States, Italy and Spain. Nucleic acid was either cDNA or gDNA, and it came from T cells, B-cell-depleted T cells, or PBMCs.

This CDR3 is built from 12 residues. Trimming shortened V by 5 bases and J by 6 bases, and 9 bases separated the two germline ends. The V gene's germline CDR1 is SGHDN and CDR2 FVKESK. Original data processing: Amplification of reference gene primers was used by the study to estimate nucleated cell counts. The table came from immunoSEQ multiplex PCR; TCRdb's copy has only in-frame clones and leaves some out. The V and J calls and clone size were taken over from that table, and D and trimming were inferred from the DNA. The sample lists about 93,000 clones, more than 65% seen once, with 16% in the top ten.

The sequenced sample consisted of peripheral blood. The V call is TRBV14, the J call TRBJ2-3; D remains ambiguous. The receptor's source is a human donor in a cohort sampled during active COVID-19. The DNA for the CDR3 is TGTGCCAGCAGCTCCTTCCGGGATACGCAGTATTTT. This codes for CASSSFRDTQYF.